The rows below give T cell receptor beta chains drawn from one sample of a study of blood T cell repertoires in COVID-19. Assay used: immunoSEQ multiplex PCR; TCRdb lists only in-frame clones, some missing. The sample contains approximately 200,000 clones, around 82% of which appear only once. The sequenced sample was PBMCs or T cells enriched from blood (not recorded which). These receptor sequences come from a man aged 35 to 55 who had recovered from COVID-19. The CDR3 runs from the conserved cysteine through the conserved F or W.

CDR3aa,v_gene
CASNVLGQGTGTQYF,TRBV6-5
CASSFSEAYNEQFF,TRBV7-8
CASGPTRTSGRVVQYNEQFF,TRBV12-5
CASSVVGTGSNTDTQYF,TRBV9
CASRSDRADYGYTF,TRBV28
CASSPGGGAETQYF,TRBV9
CASSDSKEAGGADTQYF,TRBV6-4
CASSLFSLSSYNEQFF,TRBV5-1
CASSHSEAYEQYF,TRBV18
CASSASWSTDTQYF,TRBV13
CASSLSGNTEAFF,TRBV7-9
CASSLVHRGQTYNEQFF,TRBV5-5
CASIGRTGIYNEQFF,TRBV25-1
CASSSGAYEQYF,TRBV6-5
CASSSPPTGMIYTF,TRBV6-2/TRBV6-3
CASSIRSMAKNIQYF,TRBV19
CAAGASNQPQHF,TRBV27
CASHFGGGQPQHF,TRBV12-3/TRBV12-4
CASSRGLINYGYTF,TRBV7-2
CSVDLSAGNEKLFF,TRBV29-1
CASRIMGPGTGVTGELFF,TRBV28
CASSIGTTSYNEQFF,TRBV19
CASNLAGPKAPEAFF,TRBV19
CASSFSGLAGAPTSYNEQFF,TRBV5-1
CASRSGTGGTEAFF,TRBV6-5
CASSVLDSHEKLFF,TRBV2
CASSLQGLNEKLFF,TRBV5-1
CASSMQGGEKLFF,TRBV19
CASSQEEGGDGYNEQFF,TRBV3-1/TRBV3-2
CSVELGDSYEQYF,TRBV29-1
CASSGGELSNQPQHF,TRBV7-2
CASSLRLGEQETQYF,TRBV7-3
CASSLRRDGRAFF,TRBV11-2
CASSTGDRVFYTF,TRBV19
CATSGTGIDEQYF,TRBV15
CSVESPDTQYF,TRBV29-1
CASSQGVLQETQYF,TRBV4-3
CASRTGTSAAGEQFF,TRBV6-5
CASSAGLVAGNTIYF,TRBV28
CASSLGSTGGRTEAFF,TRBV7-8
CASSMGLAEAGEQFF,TRBV19
CASSQGPSYGYTF,TRBV4-3